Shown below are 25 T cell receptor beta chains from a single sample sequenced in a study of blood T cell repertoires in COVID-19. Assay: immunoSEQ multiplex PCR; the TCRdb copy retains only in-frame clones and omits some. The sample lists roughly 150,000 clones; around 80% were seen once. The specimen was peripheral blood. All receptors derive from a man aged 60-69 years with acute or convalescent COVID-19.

CDR3 nucleotide sequence: TGCGCCAGCCAGCTCAATCACAAGACAGGGGCGAACGGGGAGCTGTTTTTT. The encoded protein is CASQLNHKTGANGELFF. This chain uses TRBV4-3 with TRBJ2-2, with TRBD1 matching 8 bases. V lost 8 bases, J lost 7 bases, and 18 bases stayed unmatched. Germline assignment: CDR1 LGHNA and CDR2 YSLEER. This CDR3 comprises 17 residues.

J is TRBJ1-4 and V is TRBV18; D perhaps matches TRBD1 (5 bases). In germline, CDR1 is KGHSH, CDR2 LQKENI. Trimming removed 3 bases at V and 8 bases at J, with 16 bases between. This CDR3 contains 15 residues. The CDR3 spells CASSPPSGAGEKLFF. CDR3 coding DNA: TGTGCCAGCTCACCCCCCAGCGGGGCGGGCGAAAAACTGTTTTTT.

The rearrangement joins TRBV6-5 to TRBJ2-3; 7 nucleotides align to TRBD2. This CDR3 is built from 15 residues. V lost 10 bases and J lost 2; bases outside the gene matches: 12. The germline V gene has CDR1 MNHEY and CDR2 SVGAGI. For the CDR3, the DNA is TGTGCCACCAAGGGGCGGGGGTCCTACACAGATACGCAGTATTTT. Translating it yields CATKGRGSYTDTQYF.

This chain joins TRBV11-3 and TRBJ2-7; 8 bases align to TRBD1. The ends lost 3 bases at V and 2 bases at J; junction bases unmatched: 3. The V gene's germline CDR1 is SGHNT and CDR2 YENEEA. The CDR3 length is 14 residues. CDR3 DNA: TGTGCCAGCAGCTTTTCGGGACAGGCCTACGAGCAGTACTTC. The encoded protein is CASSFSGQAYEQYF.

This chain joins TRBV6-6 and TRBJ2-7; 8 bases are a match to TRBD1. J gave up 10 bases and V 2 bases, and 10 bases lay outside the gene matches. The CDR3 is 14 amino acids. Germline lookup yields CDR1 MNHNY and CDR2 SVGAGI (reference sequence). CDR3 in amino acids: CASSYRTGTPEQYF. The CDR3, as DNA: TGTGCCAGCAGTTACAGGACAGGGACACCGGAACAGTACTTC.

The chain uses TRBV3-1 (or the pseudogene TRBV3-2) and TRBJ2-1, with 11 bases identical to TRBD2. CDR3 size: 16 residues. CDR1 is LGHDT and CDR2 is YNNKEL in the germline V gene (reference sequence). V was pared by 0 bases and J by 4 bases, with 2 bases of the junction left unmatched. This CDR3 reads CASSQDGLAGYNEQFF. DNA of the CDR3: TGTGCCAGCAGCCAAGACGGACTAGCGGGTTACAATGAGCAGTTCTTC.

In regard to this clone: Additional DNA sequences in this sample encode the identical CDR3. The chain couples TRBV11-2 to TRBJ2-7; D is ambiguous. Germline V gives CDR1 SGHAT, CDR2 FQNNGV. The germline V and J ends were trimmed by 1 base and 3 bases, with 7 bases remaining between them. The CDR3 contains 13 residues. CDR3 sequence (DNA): TGTGCCAGCAGCTTAGTAGGCGGCTACGAGCAGTACTTC. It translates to CASSLVGGYEQYF.

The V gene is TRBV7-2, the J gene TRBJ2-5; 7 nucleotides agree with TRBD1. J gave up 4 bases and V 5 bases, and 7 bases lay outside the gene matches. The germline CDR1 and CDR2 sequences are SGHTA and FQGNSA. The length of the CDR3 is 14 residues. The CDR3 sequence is CASSRTAGGETQYF. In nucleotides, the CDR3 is TGTGCCAGCAGCCGTACCGCAGGGGGAGAGACCCAGTACTTC.

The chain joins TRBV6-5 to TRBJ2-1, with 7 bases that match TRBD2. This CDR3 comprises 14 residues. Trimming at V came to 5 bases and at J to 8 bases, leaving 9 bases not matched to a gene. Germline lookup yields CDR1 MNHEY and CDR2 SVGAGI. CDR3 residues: CASSPVGGRDEQFF. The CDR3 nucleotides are TGTGCCAGCAGTCCCGTGGGAGGGAGGGATGAGCAGTTCTTC.

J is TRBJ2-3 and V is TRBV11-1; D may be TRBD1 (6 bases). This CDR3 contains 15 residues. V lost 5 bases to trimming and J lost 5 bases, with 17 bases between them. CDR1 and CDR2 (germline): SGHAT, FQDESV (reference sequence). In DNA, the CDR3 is TGTGCCAGCAGCCCAGACCTGGGGGCCGGAGATACGCAGTATTTT. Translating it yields CASSPDLGAGDTQYF.

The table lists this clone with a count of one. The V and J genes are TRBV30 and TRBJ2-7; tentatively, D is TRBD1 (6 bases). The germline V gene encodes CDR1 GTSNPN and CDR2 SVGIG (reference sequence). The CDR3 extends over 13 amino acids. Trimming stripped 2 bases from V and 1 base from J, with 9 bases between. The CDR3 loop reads CAWSPGTSYEQYF. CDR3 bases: TGTGCCTGGAGTCCCGGGACATCCTACGAGCAGTACTTC.

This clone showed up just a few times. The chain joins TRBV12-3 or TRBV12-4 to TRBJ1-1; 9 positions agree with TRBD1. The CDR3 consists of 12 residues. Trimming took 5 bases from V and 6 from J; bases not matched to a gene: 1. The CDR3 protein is CASSGQGPEAFF. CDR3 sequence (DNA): TGTGCCAGCAGTGGACAGGGGCCTGAAGCTTTCTTT.

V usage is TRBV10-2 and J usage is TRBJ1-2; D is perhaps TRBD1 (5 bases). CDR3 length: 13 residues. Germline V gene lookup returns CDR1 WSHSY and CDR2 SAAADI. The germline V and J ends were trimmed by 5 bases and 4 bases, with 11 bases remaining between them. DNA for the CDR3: TGCGCCAGCAGTCTCGACAGCACCTATGGCTACACCTTC. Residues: CASSLDSTYGYTF.

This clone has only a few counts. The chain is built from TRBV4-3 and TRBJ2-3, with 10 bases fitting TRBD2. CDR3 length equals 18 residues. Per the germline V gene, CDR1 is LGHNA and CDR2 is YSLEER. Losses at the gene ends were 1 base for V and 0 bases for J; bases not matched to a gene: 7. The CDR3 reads CASSQGQLAGSSTDTQYF. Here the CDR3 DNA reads TGCGCCAGCAGCCAAGGGCAACTAGCGGGGAGTAGCACAGATACGCAGTATTTT.

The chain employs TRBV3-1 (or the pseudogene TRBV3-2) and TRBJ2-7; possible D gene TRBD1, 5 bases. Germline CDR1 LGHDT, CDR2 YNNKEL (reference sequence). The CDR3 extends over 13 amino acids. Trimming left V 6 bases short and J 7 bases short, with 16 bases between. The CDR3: CASSLSGFREQYF. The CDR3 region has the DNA TGTGCCAGCAGTCTATCAGGGTTTCGGGAGCAGTACTTC.

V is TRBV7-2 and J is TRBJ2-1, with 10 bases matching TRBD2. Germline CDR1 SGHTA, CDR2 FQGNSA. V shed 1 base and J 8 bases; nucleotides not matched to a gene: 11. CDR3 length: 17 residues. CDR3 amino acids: CASSLGRGLAGDHEQFF. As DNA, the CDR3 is TGTGCCAGCAGCTTAGGTAGAGGGCTAGCGGGGGACCATGAGCAGTTCTTC.

The CDR3 protein is CASRAGGTGGYEQYF. Written as DNA, the CDR3 is TGTGCCAGCAGGGCGGGAGGGACAGGGGGCTACGAGCAGTACTTC. The J gene is TRBJ2-7, the V gene TRBV27; the match to TRBD1 covers 11 bases. The germline V gene has CDR1 MNHEY and CDR2 SMNVEV (reference sequence). The CDR3 sequence is 15 residues long. The V and J ends lost 6 bases and 3 bases, in that order; junction bases with no gene match: 7.

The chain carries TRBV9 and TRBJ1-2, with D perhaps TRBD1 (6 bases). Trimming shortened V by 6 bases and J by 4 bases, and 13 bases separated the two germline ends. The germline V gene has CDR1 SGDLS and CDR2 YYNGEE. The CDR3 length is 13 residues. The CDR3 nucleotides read TGTGCCAGCACCGATCGACAGGCCTATGGCTACACCTTC. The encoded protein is CASTDRQAYGYTF.

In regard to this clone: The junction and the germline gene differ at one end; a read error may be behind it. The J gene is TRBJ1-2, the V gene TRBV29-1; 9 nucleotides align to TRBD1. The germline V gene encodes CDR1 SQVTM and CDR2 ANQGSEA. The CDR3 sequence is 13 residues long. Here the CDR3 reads CSVEGQGINGYTF. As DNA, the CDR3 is TGCAGCGTCGAAGGACAGGGGATTAATGGCTACACCTTC.

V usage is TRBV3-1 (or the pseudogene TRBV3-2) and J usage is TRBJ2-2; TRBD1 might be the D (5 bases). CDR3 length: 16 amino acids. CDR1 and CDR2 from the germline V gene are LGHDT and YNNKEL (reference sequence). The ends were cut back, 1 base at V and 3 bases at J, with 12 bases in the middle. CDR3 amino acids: CASSQGAGSDTGELFF. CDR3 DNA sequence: TGTGCCAGCAGCCAAGGTGCAGGGTCGGACACCGGGGAGCTGTTTTTT.

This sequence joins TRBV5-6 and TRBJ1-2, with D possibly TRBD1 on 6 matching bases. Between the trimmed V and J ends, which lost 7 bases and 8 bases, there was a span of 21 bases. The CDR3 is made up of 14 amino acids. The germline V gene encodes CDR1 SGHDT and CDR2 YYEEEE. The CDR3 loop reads CASGNTGNNFGYTF. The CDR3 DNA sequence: TGTGCCAGCGGGAACACAGGGAATAATTTCGGCTACACCTTC.

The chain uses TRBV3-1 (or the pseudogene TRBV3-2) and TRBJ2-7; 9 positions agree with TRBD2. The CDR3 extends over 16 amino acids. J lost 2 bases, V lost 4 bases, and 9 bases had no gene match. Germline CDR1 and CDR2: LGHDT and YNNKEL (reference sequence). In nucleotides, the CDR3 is TGTGCCAGCAGCCCTTTAAGCCCTAGCGGGGCCTACGAGCAGTACTTC. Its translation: CASSPLSPSGAYEQYF.

The CDR3 region has the DNA TGCGCCAGCAGCCCCCTGACAGGGGTGAAAACCTACGAGCAGTACTTC. This translates into CASSPLTGVKTYEQYF. The chain has TRBV5-1 and TRBJ2-7; 8 positions agree with TRBD1. V lost 4 bases and J lost 2; bases outside the gene matches: 11. The germline gives CDR1 SGHRS, CDR2 YFSETQ. This CDR3 is 16 amino acids long.

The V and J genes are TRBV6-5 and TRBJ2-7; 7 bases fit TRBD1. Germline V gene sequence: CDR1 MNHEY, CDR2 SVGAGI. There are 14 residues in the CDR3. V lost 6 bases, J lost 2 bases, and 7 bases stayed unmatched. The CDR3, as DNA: TGTGCCAGCAGGCAGGGGGTGCAGGCCTACGAGCAGTACTTC. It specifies CASRQGVQAYEQYF.

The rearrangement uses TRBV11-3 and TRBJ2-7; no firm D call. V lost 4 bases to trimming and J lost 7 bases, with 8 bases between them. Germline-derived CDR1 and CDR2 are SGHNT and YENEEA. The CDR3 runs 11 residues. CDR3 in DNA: TGTGCCAGCAGCTCAGGTGGGGAGCAGTACTTC. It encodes CASSSGGEQYF.